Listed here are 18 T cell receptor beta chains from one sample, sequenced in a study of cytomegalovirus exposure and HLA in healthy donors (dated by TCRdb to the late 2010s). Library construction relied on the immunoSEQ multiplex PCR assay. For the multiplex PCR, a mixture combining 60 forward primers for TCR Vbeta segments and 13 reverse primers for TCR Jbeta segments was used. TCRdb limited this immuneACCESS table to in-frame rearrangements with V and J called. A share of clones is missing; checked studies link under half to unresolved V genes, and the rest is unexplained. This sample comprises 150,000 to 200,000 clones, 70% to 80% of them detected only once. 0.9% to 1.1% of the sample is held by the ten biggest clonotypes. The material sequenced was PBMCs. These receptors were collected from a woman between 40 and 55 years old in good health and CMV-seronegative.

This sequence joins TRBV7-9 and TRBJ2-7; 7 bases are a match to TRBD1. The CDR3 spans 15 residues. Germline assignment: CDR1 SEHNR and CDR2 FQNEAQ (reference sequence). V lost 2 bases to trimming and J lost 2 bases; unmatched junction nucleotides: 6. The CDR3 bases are TGTGCCAGCAGCTTATTACAGGGGTCAACCTACGAGCAGTACTTC. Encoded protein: CASSLLQGSTYEQYF.

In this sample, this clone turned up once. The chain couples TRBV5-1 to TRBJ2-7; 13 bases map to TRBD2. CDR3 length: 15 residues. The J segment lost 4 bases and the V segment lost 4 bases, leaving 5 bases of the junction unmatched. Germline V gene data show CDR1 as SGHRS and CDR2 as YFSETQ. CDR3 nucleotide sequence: TGCGCCAGCAGCGGGACTAGCGGGATTTCGTACGAGCAGTACTTC. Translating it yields CASSGTSGISYEQYF.

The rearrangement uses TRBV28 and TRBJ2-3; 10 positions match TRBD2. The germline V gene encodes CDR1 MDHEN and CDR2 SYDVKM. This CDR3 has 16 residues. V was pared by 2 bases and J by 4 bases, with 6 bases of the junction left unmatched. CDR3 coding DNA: TGTGCCAGCAGTTTAGGGCTAGCGGGAGCTTCAGATACGCAGTATTTT. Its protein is CASSLGLAGASDTQYF.

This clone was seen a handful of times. CDR3 in DNA: TGTGCCAGCAGCTTGACAGGAGACTATGGCTACACCTTC. Its protein is CASSLTGDYGYTF. The chain uses TRBV11-3 and TRBJ1-2, with a possible D match to TRBD1 (6 bases). The CDR3 loop spans 13 amino acids. The germline V gene encodes CDR1 SGHNT and CDR2 YENEEA. The V end was cut by 3 bases, the J end by 3 bases, with 8 bases between. Full variable domain (rest looked up from reference TRBV11-3 and TRBJ1-2): EAGVVQSPRYKIIEKKQPVAFWCNPISGHNTLYWYLQNLGQGPELLIRYENEEAVDDSQLPKDRFSAERLKGVDSTLKIQPAELGDSAVYLCASSLTGDYGYTFGSGTRLTVV.

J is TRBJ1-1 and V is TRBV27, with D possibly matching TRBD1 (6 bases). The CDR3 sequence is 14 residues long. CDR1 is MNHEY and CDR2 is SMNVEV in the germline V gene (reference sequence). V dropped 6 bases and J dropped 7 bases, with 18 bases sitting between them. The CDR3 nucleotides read TGTGCCAGCAGGTTTACAGGGCAAGATGGTGAAGCTTTCTTT. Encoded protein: CASRFTGQDGEAFF.

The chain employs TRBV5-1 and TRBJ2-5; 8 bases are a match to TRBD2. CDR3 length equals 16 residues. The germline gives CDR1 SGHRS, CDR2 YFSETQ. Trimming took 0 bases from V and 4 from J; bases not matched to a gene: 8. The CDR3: CASSLGSIAGGETQYF. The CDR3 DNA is TGCGCCAGCAGCTTGGGATCGATCGCGGGAGGAGAGACCCAGTACTTC.

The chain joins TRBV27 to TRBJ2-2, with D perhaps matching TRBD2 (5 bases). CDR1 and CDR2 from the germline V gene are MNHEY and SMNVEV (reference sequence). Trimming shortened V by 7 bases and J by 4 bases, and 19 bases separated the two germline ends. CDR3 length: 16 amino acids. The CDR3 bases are TGTGCCAGCACCCCGAATGGGGAGTTGGGCACCGGGGAGCTGTTTTTT. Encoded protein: CASTPNGELGTGELFF.

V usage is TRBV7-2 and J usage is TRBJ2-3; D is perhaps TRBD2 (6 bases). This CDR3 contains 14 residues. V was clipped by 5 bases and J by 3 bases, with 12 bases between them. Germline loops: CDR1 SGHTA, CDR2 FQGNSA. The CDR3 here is CASSPRAGTDTQYF. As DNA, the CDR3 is TGTGCCAGCAGCCCTAGGGCGGGAACAGATACGCAGTATTTT. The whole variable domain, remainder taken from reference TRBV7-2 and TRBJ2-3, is GAGVSQSPSNKVTEKGKDVELRCDPISGHTALYWYRQSLGQGLEFLIYFQGNSAPDKSGLPSDRFSAERTGGSVSTLTIQRTQQEDSAVYLCASSPRAGTDTQYFGPGTRLTVL.

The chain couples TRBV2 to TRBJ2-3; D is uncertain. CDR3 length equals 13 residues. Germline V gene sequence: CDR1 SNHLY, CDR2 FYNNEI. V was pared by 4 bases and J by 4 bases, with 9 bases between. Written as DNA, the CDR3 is TGTGCCAGCAGTGGCTCAGAAGCAGATACGCAGTATTTT. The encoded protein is CASSGSEADTQYF.

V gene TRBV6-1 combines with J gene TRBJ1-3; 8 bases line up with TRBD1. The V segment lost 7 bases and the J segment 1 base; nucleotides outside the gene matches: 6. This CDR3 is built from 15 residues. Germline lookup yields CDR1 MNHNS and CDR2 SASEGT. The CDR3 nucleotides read TGTGCCAGCATCCCAGGGGGCGCGTCTGGAAACACCATATATTTT. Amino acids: CASIPGGASGNTIYF.

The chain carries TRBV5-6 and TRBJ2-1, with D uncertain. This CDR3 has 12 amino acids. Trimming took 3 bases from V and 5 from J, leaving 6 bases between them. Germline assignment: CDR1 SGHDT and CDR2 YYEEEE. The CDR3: CASSWANNEQFF. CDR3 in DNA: TGTGCCAGCAGCTGGGCTAACAATGAGCAGTTCTTC.

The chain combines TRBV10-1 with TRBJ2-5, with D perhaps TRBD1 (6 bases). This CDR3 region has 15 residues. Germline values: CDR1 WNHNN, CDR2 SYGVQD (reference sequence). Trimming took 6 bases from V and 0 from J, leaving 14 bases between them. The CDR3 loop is CASRDRKSYQETQYF. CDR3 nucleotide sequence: TGCGCCAGCAGAGACAGGAAATCTTACCAAGAGACCCAGTACTTC.

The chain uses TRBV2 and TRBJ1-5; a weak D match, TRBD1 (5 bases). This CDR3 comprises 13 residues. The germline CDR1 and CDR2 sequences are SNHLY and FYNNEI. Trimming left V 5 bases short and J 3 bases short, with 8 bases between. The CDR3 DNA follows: TGTGCCAGCAGTAGACAGCTCAATCAGCCCCAGCATTTT. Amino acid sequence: CASSRQLNQPQHF. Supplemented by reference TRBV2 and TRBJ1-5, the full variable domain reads EPEVTQTPSHQVTQMGQEVILRCVPISNHLYFYWYRQILGQKVEFLVSFYNNEISEKSEIFDDQFSVERPDGSNFTLKIRSTKLEDSAMYFCASSRQLNQPQHFGDGTRLSIL.

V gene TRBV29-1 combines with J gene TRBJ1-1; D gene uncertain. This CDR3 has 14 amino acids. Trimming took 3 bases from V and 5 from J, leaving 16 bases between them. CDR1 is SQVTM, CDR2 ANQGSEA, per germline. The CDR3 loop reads CSVERRDKRTEAFF. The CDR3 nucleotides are TGCAGCGTTGAGAGGAGAGATAAGAGGACTGAAGCTTTCTTT.

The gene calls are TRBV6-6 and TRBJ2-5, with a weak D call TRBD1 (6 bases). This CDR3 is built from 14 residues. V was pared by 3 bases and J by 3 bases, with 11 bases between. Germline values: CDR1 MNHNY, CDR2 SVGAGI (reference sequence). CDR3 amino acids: CASSYRAGEETQYF. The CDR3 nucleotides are TGTGCCAGCAGTTATAGGGCAGGGGAAGAGACCCAGTACTTC.

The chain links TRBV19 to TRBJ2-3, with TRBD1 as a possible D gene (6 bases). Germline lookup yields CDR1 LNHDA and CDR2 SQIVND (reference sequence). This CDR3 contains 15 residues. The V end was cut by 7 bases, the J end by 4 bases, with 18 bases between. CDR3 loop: CASKGRMGAADTQYF. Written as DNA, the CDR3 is TGTGCCAGTAAGGGCCGTATGGGGGCTGCAGATACGCAGTATTTT.

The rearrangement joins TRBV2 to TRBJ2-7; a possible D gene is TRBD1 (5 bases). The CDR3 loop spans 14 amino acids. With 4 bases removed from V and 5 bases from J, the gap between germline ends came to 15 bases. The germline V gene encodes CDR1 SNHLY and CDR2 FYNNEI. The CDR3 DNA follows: TGTGCCAGCAGTGGGCTGGGCAGGGTCGACGAGCAGTACTTC. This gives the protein CASSGLGRVDEQYF. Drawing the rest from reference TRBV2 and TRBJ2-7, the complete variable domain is EPEVTQTPSHQVTQMGQEVILRCVPISNHLYFYWYRQILGQKVEFLVSFYNNEISEKSEIFDDQFSVERPDGSNFTLKIRSTKLEDSAMYFCASSGLGRVDEQYFGPGTRLTVT.

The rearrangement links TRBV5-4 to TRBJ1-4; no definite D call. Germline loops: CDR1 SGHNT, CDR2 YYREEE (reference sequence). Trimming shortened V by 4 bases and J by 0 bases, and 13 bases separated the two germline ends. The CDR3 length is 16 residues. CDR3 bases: TGTGCCAGCAGCCGAATAGAGTCGTCAACTAATGAAAAACTGTTTTTT. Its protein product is CASSRIESSTNEKLFF.